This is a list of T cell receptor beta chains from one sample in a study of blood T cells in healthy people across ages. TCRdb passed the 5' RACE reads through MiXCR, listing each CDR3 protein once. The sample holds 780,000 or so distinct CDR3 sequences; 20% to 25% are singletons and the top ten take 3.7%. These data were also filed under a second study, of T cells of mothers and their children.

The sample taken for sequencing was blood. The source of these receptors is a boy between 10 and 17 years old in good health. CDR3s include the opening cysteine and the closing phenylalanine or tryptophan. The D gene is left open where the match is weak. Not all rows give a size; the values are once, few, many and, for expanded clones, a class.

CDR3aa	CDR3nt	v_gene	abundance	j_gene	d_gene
CASSPGTSGWFSYTF	TGCGCCAGCAGCCCAGGGACCAGCGGTTGGTTCAGCTACACCTTC	TRBV5-1	few	TRBJ1-2	.
CSARDPLGEKLFF	TGCAGTGCTAGGGACCCTCTAGGTGAAAAACTGTTTTTT	TRBV20-1	.	TRBJ1-4	.
CASSPGPLAGGIFEQFF	TGCGCCAGCAGCCCAGGACCCCTAGCGGGGGGGATTTTCGAGCAGTTCTTC	TRBV4-3	.	TRBJ2-1	TRBD2
CASSPRGSTEAFF	TGTGCCAGCAGCCCCCGAGGAAGCACTGAAGCTTTCTTT	TRBV27	many	TRBJ1-1	.
CSVRDSYIQYF	TGCAGCGTTCGTGACTCCTACATTCAGTACTTC	TRBV29-1	.	TRBJ2-4	.
CASSLKKSRRWEKLFF	TGTGCCAGCAGCTTAAAAAAGTCCCGGCGGTGGGAAAAACTGTTTTTT	TRBV7-3	.	TRBJ1-4	.
CASKPLTGSSEKLFF	TGTGCCAGCAAACCCCTGACAGGTTCTAGTGAAAAACTGTTTTTT	TRBV27	.	TRBJ1-4	.
CASSLGGSDYGYTF	TGTGCCAGCAGTTTGGGAGGGTCCGACTATGGCTACACCTTC	TRBV12-3/TRBV12-4	.	TRBJ1-2	.
CASSLAQGYEQFF	TGTGCCAGCAGCTTAGCCCAGGGATACGAGCAGTTCTTC	TRBV7-9	.	TRBJ2-1	.
CASSPDSHQETQYF	TGTGCCAGCAGCCCGGACAGCCACCAAGAGACCCAGTACTTC	TRBV7-2	.	TRBJ2-5	.
CASSPGTPNQPQHF	TGTGCCAGCAGCCCCGGGACACCGAATCAGCCCCAGCATTTT	TRBV6-5	.	TRBJ1-5	.
CASSRDRNNQPQHF	TGTGCCAGCAGTCGGGACAGAAACAATCAGCCCCAGCATTTT	TRBV28	few	TRBJ1-5	TRBD1
CASRDWDRDEKLFF	TGTGCCAGCAGAGACTGGGACAGGGACGAAAAACTGTTTTTT	TRBV7-9	.	TRBJ1-4	TRBD1
CASSSLAGGPMDTQYF	TGTGCCAGCAGCTCACTAGCGGGGGGGCCGATGGATACGCAGTATTTT	TRBV7-9	.	TRBJ2-3	TRBD2
CAISESAGGPREQFF	TGTGCCATCAGTGAGTCGGCGGGAGGGCCCCGTGAGCAGTTCTTC	TRBV10-3	.	TRBJ2-1	TRBD2
CSATGTSGTSTDTQYF	TGCAGTGCCACCGGGACTAGCGGGACTAGCACAGATACGCAGTATTTT	TRBV20-1	.	TRBJ2-3	TRBD2
CASSPRGAGDEQYF	TGTGCCAGCAGTCCGAGGGGCGCGGGAGACGAGCAGTACTTC	TRBV28	.	TRBJ2-7	TRBD2
CASSIGTSRLETQYF	TGTGCCAGCAGCATAGGGACTAGCCGGTTGGAGACCCAGTACTTC	TRBV7-9	.	TRBJ2-5	TRBD2
CASSKGGRGAYYEQYF	TGTGCCAGCAGCAAAGGGGGACGGGGGGCTTACTACGAGCAGTACTTC	TRBV21-1	.	TRBJ2-7	.
CSAMKGGSETQYF	TGCAGCGCTATGAAGGGAGGATCGGAGACCCAGTACTTC	TRBV29-1	few	TRBJ2-5	.
CSARMGSSNYGYTF	TGCAGTGCTAGAATGGGAAGCTCTAACTATGGCTACACCTTC	TRBV20-1	few	TRBJ1-2	.
CASSGGDGRSSYNEQFF	TGTGCCAGCAGCGGGGGGGACGGAAGGAGCTCCTACAATGAGCAGTTCTTC	TRBV9	.	TRBJ2-1	.
CASSPQPFEKLFF	TGTGCCAGCAGCCCCCAGCCCTTTGAAAAACTGTTTTTT	TRBV6-5	few	TRBJ1-4	.
CASSLVSRGRETQYF	TGTGCCAGCAGCTTGGTATCCAGGGGGCGGGAGACCCAGTACTTC	TRBV5-6	few	TRBJ2-5	TRBD1
CASSLDGVSYDEQFF	TGTGCCAGCAGCTTAGATGGGGTTTCCTACGATGAGCAGTTCTTC	TRBV11-2	few	TRBJ2-1	.
CASSPKTANEKLFF	TGCGCCAGCAGCCCGAAGACAGCTAATGAAAAACTGTTTTTT	TRBV5-1	few	TRBJ1-4	.
CASSQGLQGGGYTF	TGCGCCAGCAGCCAAGGCCTGCAGGGGGGAGGCTACACCTTC	TRBV4-3	few	TRBJ1-2	TRBD1
CASSLTSWVQETQYF	TGTGCCAGCAGTCTCACCTCATGGGTTCAAGAGACCCAGTACTTC	TRBV27	.	TRBJ2-5	.
CSVEEGTGLPPYEQYF	TGCAGCGTTGAGGAGGGGACGGGCCTCCCTCCCTACGAGCAGTACTTC	TRBV29-1	.	TRBJ2-7	.